These 4 T cell receptor beta chains were all obtained from the same sample, sequenced in a study of blood T cell repertoires in COVID-19. Assay: immunoSEQ multiplex PCR; the TCRdb copy retains only in-frame clones and omits some. The sample contains approximately 350,000 clones, roughly 90% of which appear only once. The sequencing sample was made of peripheral blood. The receptor source for this set is a woman in her 70s with COVID-19, enrolled during active disease.

In this sample, this clone turned up a few times. The rearrangement joins TRBV18 to TRBJ2-7; TRBD1 matches at 10 bases. Germline loops: CDR1 KGHSH, CDR2 LQKENI. CDR3 length: 15 residues. V was pared by 7 bases and J by 4 bases, with 10 bases of the junction left unmatched. CDR3 DNA sequence: TGTGCCAGCTTTCCCGAACCGGGACAGGGGTACGAGCAGTACTTC. It translates to CASFPEPGQGYEQYF.

V gene TRBV29-1 combines with J gene TRBJ2-1, with 7 bases identical to TRBD1. Germline V CDR1 and CDR2: SQVTM, ANQGSEA. The trim removed 4 bases at V and 4 bases at J, leaving 13 bases unmatched. The CDR3 extends over 16 amino acids. CDR3 in DNA: TGCAGCGTTGTCCTCCCAAACAGGGGATTTTACAATGAGCAGTTCTTC. It translates to CSVVLPNRGFYNEQFF.

J is TRBJ2-5 and V is TRBV5-4; 9 bases agree with TRBD2. This CDR3 is 16 amino acids long. Trimming removed 4 bases from V and 4 bases from J; junction bases left unmatched: 11. Germline V gene sequence: CDR1 SGHNT, CDR2 YYREEE (reference sequence). CDR3 bases: TGTGCCAGCAGCCAGGGACTAGCAGCGGGAGGAGAGACCCAGTACTTC. It is translated as CASSQGLAAGGETQYF.

The chain uses TRBV7-9 and TRBJ2-2, with 8 bases aligning to TRBD2. Germline V gene lookup returns CDR1 SEHNR and CDR2 FQNEAQ (reference sequence). CDR3 length: 15 amino acids. Trimming removed 1 base from V and 4 bases from J; junction bases left unmatched: 2. CDR3 in DNA: TGTGCCAGCAGCTTAGGCGGGGGGTCCACCGGGGAGCTGTTTTTT. Its protein is CASSLGGGSTGELFF.